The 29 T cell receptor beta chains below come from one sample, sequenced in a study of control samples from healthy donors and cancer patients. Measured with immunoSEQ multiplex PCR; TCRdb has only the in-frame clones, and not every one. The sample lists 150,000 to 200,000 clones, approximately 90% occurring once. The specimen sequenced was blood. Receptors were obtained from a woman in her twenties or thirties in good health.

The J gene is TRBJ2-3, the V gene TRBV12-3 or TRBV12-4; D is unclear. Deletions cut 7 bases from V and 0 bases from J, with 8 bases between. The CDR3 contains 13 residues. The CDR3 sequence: CASTPRSTDTQYF. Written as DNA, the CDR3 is TGTGCCAGCACCCCCCGTAGCACAGATACGCAGTATTTT.

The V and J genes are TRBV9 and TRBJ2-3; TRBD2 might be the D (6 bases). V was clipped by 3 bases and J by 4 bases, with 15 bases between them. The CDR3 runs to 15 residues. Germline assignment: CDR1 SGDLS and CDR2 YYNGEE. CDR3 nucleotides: TGTGCCAGCAGCGGAAGAGGAGGGCCCGCAGATACGCAGTATTTT. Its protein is CASSGRGGPADTQYF.

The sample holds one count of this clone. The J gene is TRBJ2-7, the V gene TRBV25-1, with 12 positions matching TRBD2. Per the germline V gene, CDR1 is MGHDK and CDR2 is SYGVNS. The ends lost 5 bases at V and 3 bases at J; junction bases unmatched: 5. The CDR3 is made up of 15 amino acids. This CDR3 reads CASSPLAGGNYEQYF. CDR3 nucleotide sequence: TGTGCCAGCAGTCCTCTAGCGGGAGGGAACTACGAGCAGTACTTC.

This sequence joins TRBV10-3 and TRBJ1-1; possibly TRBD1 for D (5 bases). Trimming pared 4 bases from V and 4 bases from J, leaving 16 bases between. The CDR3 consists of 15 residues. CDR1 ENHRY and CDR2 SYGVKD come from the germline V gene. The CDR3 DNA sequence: TGTGCCATCAGTGGGGCAGGGAGTAACGGCACTGAAGCTTTCTTT. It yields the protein CAISGAGSNGTEAFF.

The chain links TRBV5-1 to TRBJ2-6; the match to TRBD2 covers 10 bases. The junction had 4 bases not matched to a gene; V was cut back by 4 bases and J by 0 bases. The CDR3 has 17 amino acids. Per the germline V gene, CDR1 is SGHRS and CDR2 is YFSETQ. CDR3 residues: CASSVLAGNSGANVLTF. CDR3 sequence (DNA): TGCGCCAGCAGCGTACTAGCGGGGAACTCTGGGGCCAACGTCCTGACTTTC. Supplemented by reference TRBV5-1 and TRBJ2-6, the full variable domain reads KAGVTQTPRYLIKTRGQQVTLSCSPISGHRSVSWYQQTPGQGLQFLFEYFSETQRNKGNFPGRFSGRQFSNSRSEMNVSTLELGDSALYLCASSVLAGNSGANVLTFGAGSRLTVL.

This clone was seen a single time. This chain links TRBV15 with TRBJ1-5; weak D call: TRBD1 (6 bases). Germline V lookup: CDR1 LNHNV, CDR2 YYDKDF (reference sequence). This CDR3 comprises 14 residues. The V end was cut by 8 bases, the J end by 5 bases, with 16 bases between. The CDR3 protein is CATEQGGGYQPQHF. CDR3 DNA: TGTGCCACCGAACAGGGTGGGGGTTATCAGCCCCAGCATTTT.

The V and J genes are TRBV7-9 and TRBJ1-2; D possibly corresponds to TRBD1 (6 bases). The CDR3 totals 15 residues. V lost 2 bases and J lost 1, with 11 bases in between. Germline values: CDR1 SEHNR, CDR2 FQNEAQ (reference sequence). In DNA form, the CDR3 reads TGTGCCAGCAGCTTAAATACAGGGAGTAACTATGGCTACACCTTC. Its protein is CASSLNTGSNYGYTF.

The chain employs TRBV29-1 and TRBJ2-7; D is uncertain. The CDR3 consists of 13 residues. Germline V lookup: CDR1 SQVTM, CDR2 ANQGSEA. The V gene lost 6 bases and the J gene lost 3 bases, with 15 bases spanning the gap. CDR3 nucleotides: TGCAGCGTCCTACCATTTGACCGCTACGAGCAGTACTTC. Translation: CSVLPFDRYEQYF.

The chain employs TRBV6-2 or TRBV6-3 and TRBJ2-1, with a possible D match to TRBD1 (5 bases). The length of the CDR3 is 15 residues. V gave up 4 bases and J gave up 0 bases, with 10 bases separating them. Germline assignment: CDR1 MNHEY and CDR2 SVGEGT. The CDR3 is CASSSDISSYNEQFF. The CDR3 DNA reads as TGTGCCAGCAGTTCGGACATCAGCTCCTACAATGAGCAGTTCTTC.

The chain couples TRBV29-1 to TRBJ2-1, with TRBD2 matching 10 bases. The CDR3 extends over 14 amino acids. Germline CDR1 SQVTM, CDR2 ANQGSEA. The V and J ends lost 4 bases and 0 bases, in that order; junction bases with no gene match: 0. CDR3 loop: CSVASGSSYNEQFF. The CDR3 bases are TGCAGCGTTGCTAGCGGGAGCTCCTACAATGAGCAGTTCTTC.

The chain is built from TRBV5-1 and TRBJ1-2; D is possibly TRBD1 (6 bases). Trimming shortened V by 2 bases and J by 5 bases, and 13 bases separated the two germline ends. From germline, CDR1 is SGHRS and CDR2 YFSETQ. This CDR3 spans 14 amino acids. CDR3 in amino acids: CASSFGGQAYGYTF. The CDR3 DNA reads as TGCGCCAGCAGCTTTGGGGGGCAGGCTTATGGCTACACCTTC.

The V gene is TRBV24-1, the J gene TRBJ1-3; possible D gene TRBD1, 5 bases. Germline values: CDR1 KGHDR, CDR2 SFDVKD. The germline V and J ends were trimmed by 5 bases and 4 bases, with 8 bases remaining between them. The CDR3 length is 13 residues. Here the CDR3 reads CATSGRTGNTIYF. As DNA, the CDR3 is TGTGCCACCAGTGGAAGGACAGGAAACACCATATATTTT.

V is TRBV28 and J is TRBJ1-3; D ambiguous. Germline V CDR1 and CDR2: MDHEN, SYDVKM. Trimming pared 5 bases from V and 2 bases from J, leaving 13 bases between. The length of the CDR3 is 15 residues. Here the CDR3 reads CASSTQSRTGNTIYF. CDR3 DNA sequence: TGTGCCAGCAGTACCCAGAGTCGAACTGGAAACACCATATATTTT.

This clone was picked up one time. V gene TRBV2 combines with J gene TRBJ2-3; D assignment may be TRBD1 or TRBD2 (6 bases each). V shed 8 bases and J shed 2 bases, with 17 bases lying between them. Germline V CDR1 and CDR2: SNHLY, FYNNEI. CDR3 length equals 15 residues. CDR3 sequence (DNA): TGTGCCAGCCTGATCGGGGGCGTAATCACAGATACGCAGTATTTT. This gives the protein CASLIGGVITDTQYF.

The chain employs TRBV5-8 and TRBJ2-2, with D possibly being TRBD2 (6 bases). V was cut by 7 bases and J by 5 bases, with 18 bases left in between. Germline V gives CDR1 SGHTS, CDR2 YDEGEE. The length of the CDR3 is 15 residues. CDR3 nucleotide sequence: TGTGCCAGCGGGACCCTCAGCGGGTATACCGGGGAGCTGTTTTTT. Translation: CASGTLSGYTGELFF.

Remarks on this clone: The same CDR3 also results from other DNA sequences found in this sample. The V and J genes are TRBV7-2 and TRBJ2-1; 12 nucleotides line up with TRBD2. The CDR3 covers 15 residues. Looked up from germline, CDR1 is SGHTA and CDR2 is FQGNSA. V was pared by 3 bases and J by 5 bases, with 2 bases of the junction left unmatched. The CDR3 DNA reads TGTGCCAGCAGCTTGACTAGCGGGAGACACAATGAGCAGTTCTTC. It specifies CASSLTSGRHNEQFF.

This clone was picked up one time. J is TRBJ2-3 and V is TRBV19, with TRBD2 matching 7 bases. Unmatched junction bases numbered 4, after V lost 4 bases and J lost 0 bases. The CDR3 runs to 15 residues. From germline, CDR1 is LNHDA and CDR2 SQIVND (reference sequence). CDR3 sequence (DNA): TGTGCCAGTAGTAACAGCGGGACCAGCACAGATACGCAGTATTTT. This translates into CASSNSGTSTDTQYF.

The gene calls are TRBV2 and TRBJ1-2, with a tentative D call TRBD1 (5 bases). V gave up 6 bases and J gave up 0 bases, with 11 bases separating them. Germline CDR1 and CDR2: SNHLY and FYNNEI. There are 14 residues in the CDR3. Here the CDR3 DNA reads TGTGCCAGCAGAGGGACCATTACTAACTATGGCTACACCTTC. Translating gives CASRGTITNYGYTF. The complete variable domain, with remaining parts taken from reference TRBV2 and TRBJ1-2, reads EPEVTQTPSHQVTQMGQEVILRCVPISNHLYFYWYRQILGQKVEFLVSFYNNEISEKSEIFDDQFSVERPDGSNFTLKIRSTKLEDSAMYFCASRGTITNYGYTFGSGTRLTVV.

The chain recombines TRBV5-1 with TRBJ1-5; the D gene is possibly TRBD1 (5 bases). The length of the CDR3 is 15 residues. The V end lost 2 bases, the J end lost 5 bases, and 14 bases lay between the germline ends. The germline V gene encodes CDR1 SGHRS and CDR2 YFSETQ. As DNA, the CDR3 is TGCGCCAGCAGCTTTAGTGGGACGGCTCATCAGCCCCAGCATTTT. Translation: CASSFSGTAHQPQHF.

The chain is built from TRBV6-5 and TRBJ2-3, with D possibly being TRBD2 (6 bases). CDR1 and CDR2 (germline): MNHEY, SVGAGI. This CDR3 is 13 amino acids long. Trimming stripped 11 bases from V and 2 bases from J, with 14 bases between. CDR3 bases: TGTGCCGCCCGGGACTGGAACACAGATACGCAGTATTTT. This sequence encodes CAARDWNTDTQYF.

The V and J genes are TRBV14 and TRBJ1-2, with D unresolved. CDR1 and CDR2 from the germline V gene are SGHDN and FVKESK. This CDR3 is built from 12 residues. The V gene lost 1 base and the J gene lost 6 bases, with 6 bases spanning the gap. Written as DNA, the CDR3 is TGTGCCAGCAGCCAAGGTTGGCATGGCTACACCTTC. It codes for CASSQGWHGYTF.

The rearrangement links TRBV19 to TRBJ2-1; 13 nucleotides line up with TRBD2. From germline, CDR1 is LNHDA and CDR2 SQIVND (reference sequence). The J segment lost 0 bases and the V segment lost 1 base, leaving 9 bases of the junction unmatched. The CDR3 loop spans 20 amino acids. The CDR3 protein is CASSIGTSGRGMSSYNEQFF. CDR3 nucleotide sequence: TGTGCCAGTAGTATAGGGACTAGCGGGAGAGGGATGAGCTCCTACAATGAGCAGTTCTTC.

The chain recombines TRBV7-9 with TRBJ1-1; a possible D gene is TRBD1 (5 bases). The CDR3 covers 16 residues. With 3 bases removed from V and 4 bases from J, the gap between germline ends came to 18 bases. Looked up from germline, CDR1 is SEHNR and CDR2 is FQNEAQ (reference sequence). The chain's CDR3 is CASSFKFGPGGTEAFF. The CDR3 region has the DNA TGTGCCAGCAGCTTTAAATTTGGCCCTGGGGGCACTGAAGCTTTCTTT.

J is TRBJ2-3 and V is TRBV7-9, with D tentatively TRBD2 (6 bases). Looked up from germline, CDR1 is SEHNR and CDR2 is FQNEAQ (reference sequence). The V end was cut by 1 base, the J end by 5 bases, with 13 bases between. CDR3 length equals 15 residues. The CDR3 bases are TGTGCCAGCAGCTTAGGTACTAGCCTTGTAGATACGCAGTATTTT. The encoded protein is CASSLGTSLVDTQYF.

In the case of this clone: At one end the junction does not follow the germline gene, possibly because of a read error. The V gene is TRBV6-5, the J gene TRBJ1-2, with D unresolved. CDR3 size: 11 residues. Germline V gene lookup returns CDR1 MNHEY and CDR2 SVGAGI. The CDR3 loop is CASTIMGDPLW. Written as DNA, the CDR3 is TGTGCCAGCACCATAATGGGAGACCCTCTCTGG.

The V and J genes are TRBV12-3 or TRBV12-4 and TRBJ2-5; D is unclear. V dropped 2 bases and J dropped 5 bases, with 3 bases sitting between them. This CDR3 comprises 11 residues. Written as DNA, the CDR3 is TGTGCCAGCAGTTTACGGGAGACCCAGTACTTC. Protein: CASSLRETQYF.

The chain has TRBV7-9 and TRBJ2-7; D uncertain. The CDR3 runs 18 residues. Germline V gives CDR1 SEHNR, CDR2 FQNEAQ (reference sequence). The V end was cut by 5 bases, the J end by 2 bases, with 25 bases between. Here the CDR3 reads CASSPTPQYGPPPYEQYF. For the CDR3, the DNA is TGTGCCAGCAGCCCTACCCCACAGTATGGGCCGCCCCCCTACGAGCAGTACTTC.

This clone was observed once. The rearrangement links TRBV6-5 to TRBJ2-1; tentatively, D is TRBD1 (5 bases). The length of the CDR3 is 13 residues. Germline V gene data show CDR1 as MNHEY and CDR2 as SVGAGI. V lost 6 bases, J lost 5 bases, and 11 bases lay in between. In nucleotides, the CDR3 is TGTGCCAGCAGCATGGACACCAACAATGAGCAGTTCTTC. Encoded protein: CASSMDTNNEQFF.

The CDR3, as DNA: TGTGCCAGCAGTTCCCTAGCGGGAGGCTCCTACAATGAGCAGTTCTTC. Protein product: CASSSLAGGSYNEQFF. The chain employs TRBV28 and TRBJ2-1, with 11 positions matching TRBD2. Germline assignment: CDR1 MDHEN and CDR2 SYDVKM. There are 16 residues in the CDR3. V lost 4 bases, J lost 0 bases, and 2 bases stayed unmatched.